This passage covers 25 T cell receptor beta chains from one sample sequenced in a study of blood T cells in healthy people across ages. For the second PCR, which ran for 7 to 11 cycles, a sample-barcoded 5' primer and a J-beta primer mix were used. In TCRdb, the 5' RACE reads were re-called with MiXCR into one record per CDR3 protein. The sample carries over a million distinct CDR3 sequences, more than 40% recorded once. Sample: blood. These receptors were taken from a woman aged 60-70 years in good health.

The J gene is TRBJ1-4, the V gene TRBV7-9; unclear D gene. CDR1 and CDR2 (germline): SEHNR, FQNEAQ (reference sequence). The CDR3 contains 14 residues. Trimming removed 5 bases at V and 7 bases at J, with 14 bases between. CDR3 amino acids: CASSPRLTPEKLFF. The CDR3 nucleotides read TGTGCCAGCAGCCCTAGACTTACGCCTGAAAAACTGTTTTTT.

About this clonotype itself: Given a much more abundant clone one base away, this may be a read error. This chain uses TRBV6-2 or TRBV6-3 with TRBJ2-7; D not certain. This CDR3 has 12 residues. The germline V and J ends were trimmed by 5 bases and 7 bases, with 12 bases remaining between them. In germline, CDR1 is MNHEY, CDR2 SVGEGT. CDR3 residues: CASSPTFREQYF. The DNA of the CDR3 is TGTGCCAGCAGTCCTACGTTTCGTGAGCAGTACTTC.

The V gene is TRBV27, the J gene TRBJ2-4, with 11 nucleotides matching TRBD2. Germline V CDR1 and CDR2: MNHEY, SMNVEV (reference sequence). The CDR3 contains 15 residues. V gave up 6 bases and J gave up 12 bases; unmatched junction bases: 13. The DNA for the CDR3 is TGTGCCAGCAGACCCCTTAGCGGGAGGGGTGGCGATCAGTACTTC. Its protein is CASRPLSGRGGDQYF.

This clonotype was observed a single time. The V gene is TRBV12-3 or TRBV12-4, the J gene TRBJ2-3, with TRBD1 as a possible D gene (5 bases). This CDR3 contains 14 residues. The ends were cut back, 4 bases at V and 0 bases at J, with 8 bases in the middle. The CDR3 here is CASSCAGSTDTQYF. The CDR3 DNA is TGTGCCAGCAGTTGTGCAGGGAGCACAGATACGCAGTATTTT.

This clonotype was found a few times. This sequence joins TRBV3-1 and TRBJ2-1; D is tentatively TRBD1 or TRBD2 (5 bases each). V shed 1 base and J shed 7 bases, with 14 bases lying between them. The CDR3 runs 15 residues. The germline V gene has CDR1 LGHDT and CDR2 YNNKEL (reference sequence). The CDR3 loop reads CASSQGRGPRNEQFF. CDR3 DNA sequence: TGTGCCAGCAGCCAAGGAAGGGGACCGAGGAATGAGCAGTTCTTC.

This clonotype was counted ten times or more. CDR3 amino acids: CASSFRGAAETQYF. In nucleotides, the CDR3 is TGTGCCAGCAGTTTCCGGGGGGCAGCGGAGACCCAGTACTTC. V is TRBV27 and J is TRBJ2-5; TRBD2 might be the D (7 bases). This CDR3 spans 14 amino acids. Germline assignment: CDR1 MNHEY and CDR2 SMNVEV (reference sequence). V lost 3 bases to trimming and J lost 5 bases, with 13 bases between them.

The chain employs TRBV28 and TRBJ1-4; possibly TRBD1 for D (5 bases). The CDR3 has 17 residues. Germline CDR1 MDHEN, CDR2 SYDVKM. Deletions cut 4 bases from V and 8 bases from J, with 23 bases between. The DNA of the CDR3 is TGTGCCAGCAGTTACCTCCGGGGGGGGTGGTTACAGGAAAAACTGTTTTTT. The encoded protein is CASSYLRGGWLQEKLFF. The entire variable domain, with the rest obtained from reference TRBV28 and TRBJ1-4, is as follows: DVKVTQSSRYLVKRTGEKVFLECVQDMDHENMFWYRQDPGLGLRLIYFSYDVKMKEKGDIPEGYSVSREKKERFSLILESASTNQTSMYLCASSYLRGGWLQEKLFFGSGTQLSVL.

V and J are TRBV3-1 and TRBJ2-4; 9 nucleotides line up with TRBD2. The DNA end favors TRBJ2-7, so the J call may be wrong. This CDR3 has 16 amino acids. CDR1 and CDR2 from the germline V gene are LGHDT and YNNKEL (reference sequence). CDR3 region: CASSQDWETSGYEQYF. CDR3 DNA: TGTGCCAGCAGCCAAGATTGGGAGACTAGCGGATACGAGCAGTACTTC.

The CDR3 bases are TGCGCCAGCAGCCCGGGCGGGACATTAAATGAGCAGTTCTTC. Residues: CASSPGGTLNEQFF. The chain combines TRBV5-1 with TRBJ2-1; D is possibly TRBD1 or TRBD2 (6 bases each). The CDR3 has 14 amino acids. V lost 4 bases and J 7 bases, leaving 15 bases between the germline ends. Germline V gene lookup returns CDR1 SGHRS and CDR2 YFSETQ.

V and J are TRBV7-9 and TRBJ2-7; 9 positions match TRBD1. The V and J ends lost 5 bases and 5 bases, in that order; junction bases with no gene match: 13. The CDR3 sequence is 16 residues long. Germline loops: CDR1 SEHNR, CDR2 FQNEAQ (reference sequence). CDR3 residues: CASSHGTGTLGNEQYF. CDR3 sequence (DNA): TGTGCCAGCAGCCACGGGACAGGGACCCTTGGGAACGAGCAGTACTTC. Full variable domain (missing parts from reference TRBV7-9 and TRBJ2-7): DTGVSQNPRHKITKRGQNVTFRCDPISEHNRLYWYRQTLGQGPEFLTYFQNEAQLEKSRLLSDRFSAERPKGSFSTLEIQRTEQGDSAMYLCASSHGTGTLGNEQYFGPGTRLTVT.

Comments on this clonotype: A read error is possible here, since a much larger clone lies one base away. The genes are TRBV29-1 and TRBJ2-1, with D perhaps TRBD1 or TRBD2 (5 bases each). Germline V gene sequence: CDR1 SQVTM, CDR2 ANQGSEA. V lost 0 bases to trimming and J lost 13 bases, with 10 bases between them. The CDR3 runs to 11 residues. CDR3 residues: CSVEEGDRQFF. The DNA for the CDR3 is TGCAGCGTTGAAGAGGGGGACCGCCAGTTCTTC.

In its sample, this clonotype was seen many times. This rearrangement joins TRBV5-1 to TRBJ2-7, with TRBD2 as a possible D gene (5 bases). Trimming cost V 0 bases and J 2 bases, with 12 bases left between them. The germline V gene has CDR1 SGHRS and CDR2 YFSETQ. This CDR3 has 15 amino acids. CDR3 sequence: CASSLGSGGAYEQYF. CDR3 in DNA: TGCGCCAGCAGCTTGGGGAGCGGAGGAGCCTACGAGCAGTACTTC.

The V gene is TRBV15, the J gene TRBJ2-1; TRBD2 agrees at 12 bases. J gave up 9 bases and V 6 bases, and 15 bases lay outside the gene matches. The germline gives CDR1 LNHNV, CDR2 YYDKDF (reference sequence). The CDR3 sequence is 17 residues long. The CDR3 region is CATSSGQGTSGSGEQFF. The CDR3 DNA reads TGTGCCACCAGTTCCGGGCAGGGGACTAGCGGGTCCGGTGAGCAGTTCTTC.

This clonotype showed up many times. The V and J genes are TRBV27 and TRBJ2-3; D gene uncertain. V gave up 5 bases and J gave up 3 bases, with 9 bases separating them. There are 13 residues in the CDR3. Per germline, CDR1 MNHEY and CDR2 SMNVEV (reference sequence). Here the CDR3 reads CASSPLGTDTQYF. The CDR3 bases are TGTGCCAGCAGTCCCCTCGGGACAGATACGCAGTATTTT.

In its sample, this clonotype was seen a few times. The CDR3 coding sequence is TGTGCCAGCTCACCCCGGACTAGCGGGGGCCACAATGAGCAGTTCTTC. Translated: CASSPRTSGGHNEQFF. The genes are TRBV18 and TRBJ2-1, with 13 bases fitting TRBD2. The CDR3 has 16 residues. Germline lookup yields CDR1 KGHSH and CDR2 LQKENI. The V segment lost 3 bases and the J segment 5 bases; nucleotides outside the gene matches: 4.

This clonotype has more than one count but fewer than ten. This chain links TRBV2 with TRBJ2-4; perhaps D is TRBD1 or TRBD2 (6 bases each). Trimming removed 8 bases at V and 10 bases at J, with 15 bases between. This CDR3 spans 12 amino acids. Germline-derived CDR1 and CDR2 are SNHLY and FYNNEI. Here the CDR3 DNA reads TGTGCCAGCCTGGAGGGGGTAAAGATTCAGTACTTC. This encodes CASLEGVKIQYF.

There are many counts of this clonotype. This sequence joins TRBV21-1 and TRBJ2-7; TRBD1 is the table's D call, not checked against the DNA. TRBV21-1 is a documented pseudogene. The CDR3 extends over 12 amino acids. In DNA, the CDR3 is TGTGCCAGCAGTGAACAGGACTACGAGCAGTACTTC. Its protein product is CASSEQDYEQYF.

The chain links TRBV28 to TRBJ2-7; the D gene could be TRBD1 or TRBD2 (6 bases each). Germline assignment: CDR1 MDHEN and CDR2 SYDVKM. The CDR3 is made up of 14 amino acids. V dropped 4 bases and J dropped 2 bases, with 12 bases sitting between them. For the CDR3, the DNA is TGTGCCAGCAGTTGGGGGGACACCCCCTACGAGCAGTACTTC. As protein: CASSWGDTPYEQYF.

This sequence joins TRBV5-1 and TRBJ2-7; 9 nucleotides agree with TRBD2. Per the germline V gene, CDR1 is SGHRS and CDR2 is YFSETQ. The CDR3 sequence is 15 residues long. Losses at the gene ends were 3 bases for V and 2 bases for J; bases not matched to a gene: 6. CDR3 in amino acids: CASSWTSVSPYEQYF. The CDR3 DNA sequence: TGCGCCAGCAGCTGGACTAGCGTATCCCCCTACGAGCAGTACTTC.

This clonotype was observed a handful of times. CDR3 residues: CASSPAGGGNEQFF. The CDR3 DNA follows: TGTGCCAGCAGCCCAGCGGGGGGTGGCAATGAGCAGTTCTTC. This chain connects TRBV7-2 to TRBJ2-1; 9 nucleotides agree with TRBD2. This CDR3 is built from 14 residues. J gave up 6 bases and V 5 bases, and 5 bases lay outside the gene matches. Looked up from germline, CDR1 is SGHTA and CDR2 is FQGNSA.

About this clonotype itself: One end of the junction does not line up with germline, which may come from a read error. This chain links TRBV11-2 with TRBJ1-1; D gene ambiguous. Germline V gene lookup returns CDR1 SGHAT and CDR2 FQNNGV. This CDR3 spans 15 amino acids. The CDR3 nucleotides read TGTGCCAGCAGCCACCCCACAGAACCGAACGCTGAAGCTTTCTTT. Protein sequence: CASSHPTEPNAEAFF.

In DNA form, the CDR3 reads TGTGCCAGCAGCCAACCTACGGGACTAGCTTTCGAGCAGTACTTC. This encodes CASSQPTGLAFEQYF. V is TRBV4-2 and J is TRBJ2-4; 9 bases align to TRBD2. The J call could be wrong; TRBJ2-7 is a better fit for the DNA end. Per germline, CDR1 LGHNA and CDR2 YNFKEQ. The CDR3 loop spans 15 amino acids.

A note on this clonotype: One end of the junction does not line up with germline, which may come from a read error. The chain employs TRBV5-1 and TRBJ2-7; 9 nucleotides match TRBD2. CDR3 length equals 14 residues. Germline values: CDR1 SGHRS, CDR2 YFSETQ. In DNA form, the CDR3 reads TGCGCCAGCAGCACCGGGACTAGCAGCTACGAGCTGTACTTC. Translating it yields CASSTGTSSYELYF.

The table lists this clonotype with a few counts. The DNA of the CDR3 is TGCGCCAGCAGGTTAGGGGAGAATCAGCCCCAGCATTTT. Translating it yields CASRLGENQPQHF. The rearrangement links TRBV5-1 to TRBJ1-5, with a tentative D call TRBD1 (5 bases). CDR3 length: 13 residues. Trimming cost V 5 bases and J 4 bases, with 10 bases left between them. Germline CDR1 SGHRS, CDR2 YFSETQ.

This clonotype was seen more than once but under ten times. V usage is TRBV11-3 and J usage is TRBJ2-3, with a weak D call TRBD2 (6 bases). The V and J ends lost 2 bases and 2 bases respectively, with 14 bases between them. Germline V lookup: CDR1 SGHNT, CDR2 YENEEA. The CDR3 extends over 16 amino acids. The CDR3 region is CASSLRGGATTDTQYF. Written as DNA, the CDR3 is TGTGCCAGCAGCTTACGTGGCGGGGCGACCACAGATACGCAGTATTTT. Full variable domain (outside the CDR3, taken from reference TRBV11-3 and TRBJ2-3): EAGVVQSPRYKIIEKKQPVAFWCNPISGHNTLYWYLQNLGQGPELLIRYENEEAVDDSQLPKDRFSAERLKGVDSTLKIQPAELGDSAVYLCASSLRGGATTDTQYFGPGTRLTVL.